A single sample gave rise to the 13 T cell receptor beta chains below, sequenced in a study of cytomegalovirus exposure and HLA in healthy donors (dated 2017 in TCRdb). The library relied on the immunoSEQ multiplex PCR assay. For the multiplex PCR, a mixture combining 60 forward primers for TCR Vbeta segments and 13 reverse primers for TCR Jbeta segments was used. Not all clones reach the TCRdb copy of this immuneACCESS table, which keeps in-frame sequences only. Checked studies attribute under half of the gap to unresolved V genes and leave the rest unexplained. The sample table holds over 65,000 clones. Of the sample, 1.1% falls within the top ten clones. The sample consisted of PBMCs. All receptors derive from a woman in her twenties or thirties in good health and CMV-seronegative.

The CDR3 spells CSISGGERYNEQFF. The CDR3 region has the DNA TGCAGCATCTCTGGGGGGGAGCGCTACAATGAGCAGTTCTTC. The gene calls are TRBV29-1 and TRBJ2-1; 7 bases fit TRBD2. Trimming removed 8 bases from V and 3 bases from J; junction bases left unmatched: 10. This CDR3 contains 14 residues. Germline assignment: CDR1 SQVTM and CDR2 ANQGSEA.

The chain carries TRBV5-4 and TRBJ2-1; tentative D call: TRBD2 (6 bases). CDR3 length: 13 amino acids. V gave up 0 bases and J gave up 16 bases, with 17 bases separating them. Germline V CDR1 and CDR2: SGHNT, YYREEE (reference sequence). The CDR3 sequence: CASSLDPAGLYFF. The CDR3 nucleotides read TGTGCCAGCAGCTTGGACCCCGCGGGACTCTATTTCTTC.

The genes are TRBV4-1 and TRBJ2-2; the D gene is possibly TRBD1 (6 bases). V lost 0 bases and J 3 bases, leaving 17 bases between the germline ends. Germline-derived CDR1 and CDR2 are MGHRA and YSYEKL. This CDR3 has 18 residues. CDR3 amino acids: CASSQDPPEGGHTGELFF. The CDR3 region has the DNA TGCGCCAGCAGCCAAGATCCGCCCGAAGGGGGACACACCGGGGAGCTGTTTTTT.

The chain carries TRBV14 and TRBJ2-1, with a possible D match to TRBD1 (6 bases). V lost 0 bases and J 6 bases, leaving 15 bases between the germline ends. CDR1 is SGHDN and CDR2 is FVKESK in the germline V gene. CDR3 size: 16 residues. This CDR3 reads CASSQDFGQTVNEQFF. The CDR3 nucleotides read TGTGCCAGCAGCCAAGACTTCGGACAGACCGTCAATGAGCAGTTCTTC.

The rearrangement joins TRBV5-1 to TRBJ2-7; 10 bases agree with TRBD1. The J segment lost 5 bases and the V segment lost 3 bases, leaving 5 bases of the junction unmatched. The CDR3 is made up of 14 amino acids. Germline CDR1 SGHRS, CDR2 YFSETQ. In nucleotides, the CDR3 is TGCGCCAGCAGCTCGACAGGGGGCTACGACGAGCAGTACTTC. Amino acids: CASSSTGGYDEQYF.

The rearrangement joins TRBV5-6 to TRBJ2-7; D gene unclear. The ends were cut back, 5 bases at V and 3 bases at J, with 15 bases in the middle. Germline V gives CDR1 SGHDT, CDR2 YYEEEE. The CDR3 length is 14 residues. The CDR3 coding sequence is TGTGCCAGCAGGCAACTTCAGGTTCGCTACGAGCAGTACTTC. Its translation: CASRQLQVRYEQYF.

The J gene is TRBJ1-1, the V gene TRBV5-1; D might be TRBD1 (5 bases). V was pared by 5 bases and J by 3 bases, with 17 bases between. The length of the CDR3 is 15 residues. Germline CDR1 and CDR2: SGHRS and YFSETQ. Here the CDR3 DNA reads TGCGCCAGCAGGTCTGGGAGGGGCAGGGACACTGAAGCTTTCTTT. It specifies CASRSGRGRDTEAFF.

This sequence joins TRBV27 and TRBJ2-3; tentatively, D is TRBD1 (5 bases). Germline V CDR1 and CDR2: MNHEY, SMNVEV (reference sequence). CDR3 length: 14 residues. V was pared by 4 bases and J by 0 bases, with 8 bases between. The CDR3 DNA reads TGTGCCAGCAGTTCCAGGGCCAGCACAGATACGCAGTATTTT. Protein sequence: CASSSRASTDTQYF.

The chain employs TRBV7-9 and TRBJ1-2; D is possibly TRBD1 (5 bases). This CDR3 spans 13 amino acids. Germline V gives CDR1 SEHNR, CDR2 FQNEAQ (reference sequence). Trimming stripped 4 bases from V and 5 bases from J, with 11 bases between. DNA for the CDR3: TGTGCCAGCAGCTCGGACAAGGCTTATGGCTACACCTTC. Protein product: CASSSDKAYGYTF. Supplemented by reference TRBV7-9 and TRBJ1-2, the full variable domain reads DTGVSQNPRHKITKRGQNVTFRCDPISEHNRLYWYRQTLGQGPEFLTYFQNEAQLEKSRLLSDRFSAERPKGSFSTLEIQRTEQGDSAMYLCASSSDKAYGYTFGSGTRLTVV.

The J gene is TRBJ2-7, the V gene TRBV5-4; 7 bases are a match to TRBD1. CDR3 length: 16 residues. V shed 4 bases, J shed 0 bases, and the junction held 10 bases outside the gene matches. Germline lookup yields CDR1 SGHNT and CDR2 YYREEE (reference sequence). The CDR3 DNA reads TGTGCCAGCAGCGCGAGAGGGGGCCGAAGCTCCTACGAGCAGTACTTC. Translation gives CASSARGGRSSYEQYF.

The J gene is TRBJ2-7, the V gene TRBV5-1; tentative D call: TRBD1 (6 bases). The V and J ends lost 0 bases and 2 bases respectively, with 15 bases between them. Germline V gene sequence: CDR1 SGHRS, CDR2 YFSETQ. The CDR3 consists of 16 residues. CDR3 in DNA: TGCGCCAGCAGCTTGGCGACAGGCCAGGGCCCCTACGAGCAGTACTTC. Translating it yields CASSLATGQGPYEQYF.

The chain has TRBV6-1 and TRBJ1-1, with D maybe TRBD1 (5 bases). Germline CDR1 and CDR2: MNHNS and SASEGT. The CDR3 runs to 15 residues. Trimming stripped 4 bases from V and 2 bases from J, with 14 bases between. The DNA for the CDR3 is TGTGCCAGCAGTGGGCTCACAGGATATAACACTGAAGCTTTCTTT. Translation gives CASSGLTGYNTEAFF.

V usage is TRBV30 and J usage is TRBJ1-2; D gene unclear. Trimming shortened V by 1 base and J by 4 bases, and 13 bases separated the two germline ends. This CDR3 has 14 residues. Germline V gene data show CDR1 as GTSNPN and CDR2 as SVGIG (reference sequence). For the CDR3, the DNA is TGTGCCTGGAGTGGGGCCGGCAGTTTCTATGGCTACACCTTC. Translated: CAWSGAGSFYGYTF.